This entry is about one T cell receptor beta chain. Antigen: not known. Library preparation for TCR beta used quantitative 5'-RACE with molecular barcodes. TCRdb re-called the 5' RACE reads through MiXCR, storing one row per CDR3 protein. The table records about 44,000 distinct CDR3 sequences, approximately 10% of them present only once. The source of the sample is a study of CD8 T cells in ankylosing spondylitis. Whole-study results and caveats: It was reported that disease-linked clones were significantly enriched in matched ankylosing spondylitis synovial fluid. Made up of under ten highly homologous variants, a TCR beta motif appeared characteristic of ankylosing spondylitis blood.

The origin of this receptor is a male donor with ankylosing spondylitis or in good health (not recorded which). Specimen: blood, either unsorted or a sorted T cell fraction (not recorded which).

CDR3 residues: CASRPVGYEQFF. The CDR3 DNA follows: TGTGCCAGCAGACCAGTAGGCTATGAGCAGTTCTTC. V and J are TRBV2 and TRBJ2-1; D not resolved. Trimming cost V 6 bases and J 8 bases, with 11 bases left between them. This CDR3 has 12 amino acids. Germline lookup yields CDR1 SNHLY and CDR2 FYNNEI.